These T cell receptor beta chains were read from a single sample in a study of CD8+CD57+ T cells in acquired aplastic anemia. In TCRdb, the reads were re-called with MiXCR into one record per CDR3 protein. The sample consists of 150,000 to 180,000 distinct CDR3 sequences, 40% to 65% of them appearing once. Sequencing used sorted CD4+, CD8+, or CD8+CD57+ T cells (not recorded which) from PBMCs. These receptors came from a human donor with aplastic anemia. CDR3s include the opening cysteine and the closing phenylalanine or tryptophan. The order of the fields is V gene, J gene, clone size, D gene, CDR3 protein. The D gene is left open where the match is weak. Only some rows state a clone size, as once, few, many or a class for expanded clones.

>TRBV19|TRBJ2-5|NA|NA
CASSPDRRRKETQYF
>TRBV29-1|TRBJ1-3|NA|NA
CSVGDGGNTIYF
>TRBV11-1|TRBJ2-6|NA|NA
CTSSLAGLEGNRFLSGANVLTF
>TRBV25-1|TRBJ2-1|NA|NA
CASRDIVEQFF
>TRBV15|TRBJ2-7|many|NA
CATSASRTTSYEQYF
>TRBV4-3|TRBJ2-2|many|TRBD1
CASSQGTGAGGELFF
>TRBV6-1|TRBJ1-6|NA|TRBD1
CASTPRRDRGNNSPLHF
>TRBV4-3|TRBJ1-2|many|NA
CASSQEGEQLFYGYTF
>TRBV7-8|TRBJ1-6|NA|NA
CASSAGEGFGSPLHF
>TRBV9|TRBJ2-5|many|NA
CASSVQFADQETQYF
>TRBV5-1|TRBJ1-6|NA|NA
CASSLGAGALHF
>TRBV2|TRBJ2-3|many|NA
CASSGGGRVIDTQYF
>TRBV4-3|TRBJ1-3|NA|NA
CASSQDVGRGSGNTIYF
>TRBV5-1|TRBJ2-7|NA|TRBD2
CASSRETSGEYEQYF
>TRBV11-2|TRBJ2-3|many|NA
CASSLRGMGTDTQYF
>TRBV7-6|TRBJ2-2|many|TRBD1
CASSPGQGAGTGELFF
>TRBV12-3/TRBV12-4|TRBJ2-1|NA|TRBD2
CASSFFVSGSQGQFF
>TRBV2|TRBJ1-2|NA|TRBD1
CASTPDRGVGYGYTF